These 32 T cell receptor beta chains originate from one sample sequenced in a study of glioma-infiltrating T cells. Amplification of TCR alpha and beta CDR3 regions from RNA used iRepertoire nested multiplex PCR. In TCRdb, the multiplex PCR reads were re-called with MiXCR into one record per CDR3 protein. The table records around 150,000 distinct CDR3 sequences, about two fifths of them present only once. The source material was glioma tissue, nonneoplastic brain tissue, or PBMCs (not recorded which). Every receptor here comes from a human donor with low-grade glioma or glioblastoma, undergoing nonglioma brain surgery, or in good health (not recorded which).

V and J are TRBV12-3 or TRBV12-4 and TRBJ2-7; the match to TRBD2 covers 11 bases. J gave up 1 base and V 4 bases, and 6 bases lay outside the gene matches. The CDR3 is 16 residues long. The CDR3 protein is CASSSHGTSGSYEQYF. As DNA, the CDR3 is TGTGCCAGCAGTTCCCACGGGACTAGCGGTTCCTACGAGCAGTACTTC.

This chain uses TRBV24-1 with TRBJ2-1; a possible D gene is TRBD1 (5 bases). Germline CDR1 KGHDR, CDR2 SFDVKD. This CDR3 is built from 15 residues. The V end was cut by 6 bases, the J end by 5 bases, with 16 bases between. CDR3 amino acids: CATSPQLAGNNEQFF. DNA for the CDR3: TGTGCCACCAGTCCCCAATTGGCAGGGAACAATGAGCAGTTCTTC.

This clonotype was found a few times. This rearrangement joins TRBV6-1 to TRBJ1-2; D ambiguous. This CDR3 region has 15 residues. The germline V gene has CDR1 MNHNS and CDR2 SASEGT. Trimming removed 6 bases at V and 5 bases at J, with 19 bases between. In DNA, the CDR3 is TGTGCCAGCAGCTTATCCTACGCAGACACATATGGCTACACCTTC. Encoded protein: CASSLSYADTYGYTF.

This clonotype turned up a few times. The genes are TRBV6-2 or TRBV6-3 and TRBJ1-5, with TRBD1 as a possible D gene (5 bases). The CDR3 has 14 amino acids. V lost 6 bases and J 6 bases, leaving 15 bases between the germline ends. Germline V lookup: CDR1 MNHEY, CDR2 SVGEGT. CDR3 nucleotides: TGTGCCAGCAGGCCCAATAGACAGTTTCAGCCCCAGCATTTT. It is translated as CASRPNRQFQPQHF.

This clonotype has only one observation. V is TRBV7-2 and J is TRBJ2-5, with D possibly being TRBD2 (5 bases). CDR1 and CDR2 (germline): SGHTA, FQGNSA. The CDR3 covers 13 residues. The V end lost 3 bases, the J end lost 8 bases, and 13 bases lay between the germline ends. The CDR3 region is CASSFTRDSTQYF. The CDR3 coding sequence is TGTGCCAGCAGCTTTACTAGAGATTCCACCCAGTACTTC.

For this clonotype: One end of the junction varies from germline; a read error may be responsible. This chain joins TRBV4-3 and TRBJ2-1; D unresolved. CDR1 is LGHNA and CDR2 is YSLEER in the germline V gene. The CDR3 length is 17 residues. In DNA, the CDR3 is TGCGCCAGCAGCCAAGATCTCGGATCTCCCAATTACAGTGAGCAGTTCTTC. This encodes CASSQDLGSPNYSEQFF.

The V and J genes are TRBV6-6 and TRBJ1-6; 7 bases align to TRBD1. J lost 9 bases, V lost 2 bases, and 7 bases had no gene match. Germline assignment: CDR1 MNHNY and CDR2 SVGAGI (reference sequence). The CDR3 consists of 15 residues. CDR3 region: CASSYRQGRGSPLHF. CDR3 DNA sequence: TGTGCCAGCAGTTACAGACAGGGCCGCGGTTCACCCCTCCACTTT.

The chain uses TRBV4-1 and TRBJ2-7, with D unclear. The CDR3 length is 16 residues. Between the trimmed V and J ends, which lost 0 bases and 1 base, there was a span of 13 bases. CDR1 MGHRA and CDR2 YSYEKL come from the germline V gene. The CDR3 protein is CASSQEWQEISYEQYF. For the CDR3, the DNA is TGCGCCAGCAGCCAAGAATGGCAAGAAATTTCCTACGAGCAGTACTTC.

This clonotype was counted a few times. This chain connects TRBV2 to TRBJ2-1; D may correspond to TRBD1 or TRBD2 (5 bases each). The CDR3 is 15 residues long. Germline values: CDR1 SNHLY, CDR2 FYNNEI. Trimming took off 7 bases at V and 5 bases at J, with 18 bases between the two ends. The CDR3 nucleotides read TGTGCCAGCAAAGAAGAACCGGGACCAAACAATGAGCAGTTCTTC. This gives the protein CASKEEPGPNNEQFF.

This clonotype occurred a few times. The chain employs TRBV20-1 and TRBJ1-4; 8 bases align to TRBD1. CDR1 is DFQATT and CDR2 is SNEGSKA in the germline V gene (reference sequence). The V gene end was trimmed by 6 bases and the J gene end by 8 bases; junction bases not matched to a gene: 11. The CDR3 is made up of 14 amino acids. CDR3 coding DNA: TGCAGTGCCCGCCCGACAGGGGCCGGAGAAAAACTGTTTTTT. It specifies CSARPTGAGEKLFF.

DNA for the CDR3: TGTGCCAGCAGTTACTCGAAGACCCACGACACTGAAGCTTTCTTT. It translates to CASSYSKTHDTEAFF. The chain recombines TRBV6-2 or TRBV6-3 with TRBJ1-1; D uncertain. Trimming removed 0 bases at V and 3 bases at J, with 11 bases between. Germline CDR1 and CDR2: MNHEY and SVGEGT. The CDR3 spans 15 residues.

V and J are TRBV27 and TRBJ2-1, with 10 bases that match TRBD2. The J segment lost 6 bases and the V segment lost 4 bases, leaving 3 bases of the junction unmatched. The CDR3 runs 14 residues. In germline, CDR1 is MNHEY, CDR2 SMNVEV (reference sequence). DNA for the CDR3: TGTGCCAGCAGTTATTCTAGCGGGAGCAATGAGCAGTTCTTC. It translates to CASSYSSGSNEQFF.

This clonotype occurred a few times. The chain carries TRBV7-2 and TRBJ2-5; D might be TRBD2 (6 bases). The ends were cut back, 6 bases at V and 5 bases at J, with 13 bases in the middle. Germline-derived CDR1 and CDR2 are SGHTA and FQGNSA. The CDR3 length is 13 residues. Here the CDR3 reads CASRRTGDETQYF. The CDR3 DNA follows: TGTGCCAGCAGGAGAACGGGGGACGAGACCCAGTACTTC.

The rearrangement joins TRBV6-2 or TRBV6-3 to TRBJ2-7; D gene uncertain. CDR3 length: 12 residues. Per the germline V gene, CDR1 is MNHEY and CDR2 is SVGEGT. Trimming took off 0 bases at V and 3 bases at J, with 3 bases between the two ends. CDR3: CASSYSDYEQYF. In DNA form, the CDR3 reads TGTGCCAGCAGTTACTCGGACTACGAGCAGTACTTC.

There are many counts of this clonotype. The chain recombines TRBV6-1 with TRBJ2-1; 11 bases agree with TRBD2. The CDR3 covers 15 residues. V lost 8 bases to trimming and J lost 8 bases; unmatched junction nucleotides: 11. Germline-derived CDR1 and CDR2 are MNHNS and SASEGT. The CDR3 loop is CASLQGTSGSHEQFF. DNA for the CDR3: TGTGCCAGCCTCCAGGGAACTAGCGGGAGCCATGAGCAGTTCTTC.

The CDR3 reads CASSFGQGQTQYF. The CDR3 bases are TGTGCCAGCAGCTTTGGTCAGGGACAGACCCAGTACTTC. The V call is TRBV11-2, the J call TRBJ2-5; D may be TRBD1 or TRBD2 (5 bases each). This CDR3 is built from 13 residues. CDR1 and CDR2 from the germline V gene are SGHAT and FQNNGV. V was pared by 3 bases and J by 6 bases, with 11 bases between.

About this clonotype itself: A much more abundant neighbour one base away suggests this may be a read error. J is TRBJ1-3 and V is TRBV28; D ambiguous. The CDR3 runs to 13 residues. The germline gives CDR1 MDHEN, CDR2 SYDVKM. Trimming took 9 bases from V and 0 from J, leaving 9 bases between them. CDR3 DNA: TGTGCCAGAAATTATTACTCTGGAAACACCATATATTTT. Protein: CARNYYSGNTIYF.

This clonotype was detected a few times. The gene calls are TRBV27 and TRBJ2-1; 12 bases agree with TRBD2. V gave up 5 bases and J gave up 0 bases; unmatched junction bases: 8. CDR3 size: 18 residues. Germline CDR1 MNHEY, CDR2 SMNVEV (reference sequence). The CDR3 DNA reads TGTGCCAGCAGTACGAGGACTAGCGGGACTCGCTCCTACAATGAGCAGTTCTTC. It specifies CASSTRTSGTRSYNEQFF.

Of note for this clonotype: This may be a read error, as it is one base from a much larger clone. J is TRBJ2-7 and V is TRBV20-1; 11 bases match TRBD2. The CDR3 is 14 amino acids. CDR1 and CDR2 (germline): DFQATT, SNEGSKA (reference sequence). Trimming cost V 6 bases and J 5 bases; bases outside gene matches: 9. The DNA of the CDR3 is TGCAGTGCGGTACTAGCGGGAGTGAATGACGAGCAGTACTTC. It specifies CSAVLAGVNDEQYF.

This clonotype appeared a single time. At one of its ends the junction is not consistent with the germline gene, which may arise from a read error. The chain links TRBV28 to TRBJ1-3, with 10 bases aligning to TRBD1. Germline V gene data show CDR1 as MDHEN and CDR2 as SYDVKM. CDR3 length equals 16 residues. The CDR3 DNA sequence: TGTGCCGGCAGCCGCGGGACAGGGGTGCTTGGAAACACCATATATTTT. It codes for CAGSRGTGVLGNTIYF.

The chain combines TRBV2 with TRBJ1-2, with TRBD1 matching over 9 bases. This CDR3 comprises 14 residues. The V gene's germline CDR1 is SNHLY and CDR2 FYNNEI. V shed 5 bases and J 4 bases; nucleotides not matched to a gene: 5. Here the CDR3 reads CASSYRGLGYGYTF. The DNA of the CDR3 is TGTGCCAGCAGTTACAGGGGGCTAGGCTATGGCTACACCTTC.

In regard to this clonotype: A read error may produce the germline difference seen at one junction end. The CDR3 bases are TGCGCCAGCAGCCAGGGGTCCCACTACGAGCAGTACTTC. This gives the protein CASSQGSHYEQYF. The chain recombines TRBV2 with TRBJ2-7; tentative D call: TRBD1 (6 bases). The CDR3 runs to 13 residues. In germline, CDR1 is SNHLY, CDR2 FYNNEI.

The chain combines TRBV5-4 with TRBJ2-5, with D possibly being TRBD2 (6 bases). The CDR3 sequence is 13 residues long. Looked up from germline, CDR1 is SGHNT and CDR2 is YYREEE (reference sequence). V lost 3 bases and J lost 7, with 13 bases in between. The DNA for the CDR3 is TGTGCCAGCAGCTGGGACTCCTCTGGGACCCAGTACTTC. Its translation: CASSWDSSGTQYF.

The chain joins TRBV12-3 or TRBV12-4 to TRBJ1-5; the match to TRBD1 covers 9 bases. The CDR3 is 15 residues long. Trimming at V came to 6 bases and at J to 0 bases, leaving 3 bases not matched to a gene. The CDR3 protein is CASRGTGSSNQPQHF. CDR3 DNA: TGTGCCAGCAGGGGGACAGGGTCTAGCAATCAGCCCCAGCATTTT.

To note about this clonotype: Given the absence of the conserved phenylalanine or tryptophan at the CDR3 end, a read error is likely. The V gene is TRBV19, the J gene TRBJ1-2; the D is unclear. CDR3 length: 12 amino acids. Germline V gives CDR1 LNHDA, CDR2 SQIVND (reference sequence). Trimming removed 6 bases from V and 7 bases from J, with 12 bases in between. The CDR3 reads CASSLGRLGYTS. The DNA for the CDR3 is TGTGCCAGTAGCCTCGGCCGGCTTGGCTACACCTCC.

As for this clonotype: This clone may be a read error of a much larger clone one base away. This rearrangement joins TRBV2 to TRBJ2-3; 12 positions agree with TRBD2. CDR1 is SNHLY and CDR2 is FYNNEI in the germline V gene. This CDR3 is 16 amino acids long. CDR3 sequence: CTSSTWTSGTADTQYF. Here the CDR3 DNA reads TGTACCAGCAGTACCTGGACTAGCGGGACAGCAGATACGCAGTATTTT. Filled out from reference TRBV2 and TRBJ2-3, the complete variable domain reads EPEVTQTPSHQVTQMGQEVILRCVPISNHLYFYWYRQILGQKVEFLVSFYNNEISEKSEIFDDQFSVERPDGSNFTLKIRSTKLEDSAMYFCTSSTWTSGTADTQYFGPGTRLTVL.

This clonotype was counted a few times. The gene calls are TRBV20-1 and TRBJ1-5, with TRBD1 matching over 9 bases. V dropped 0 bases and J dropped 7; count of bases not matched to a gene: 10. The CDR3 sequence is 16 residues long. Germline CDR1 DFQATT, CDR2 SNEGSKA (reference sequence). DNA of the CDR3: TGCAGTGCTAGAGATTACCGGACAGGGGATAGGCAGCCCCAGCATTTT. As protein: CSARDYRTGDRQPQHF.

J is TRBJ2-1 and V is TRBV6-2 or TRBV6-3; 11 bases align to TRBD2. Germline CDR1 MNHEY, CDR2 SVGEGT. Trimming took 10 bases from V and 10 from J; bases not matched to a gene: 12. This CDR3 has 14 amino acids. CDR3 sequence reads: CAIEPGLAVGEQFF. In DNA, the CDR3 is TGTGCCATCGAACCGGGACTAGCGGTGGGGGAGCAGTTCTTC.

V and J are TRBV6-1 and TRBJ1-2, with unresolved D. Per the germline V gene, CDR1 is MNHNS and CDR2 is SASEGT. V lost 3 bases and J lost 2, with 7 bases in between. The length of the CDR3 is 13 residues. CDR3 residues: CASSEGENYGYTF. CDR3 coding DNA: TGTGCCAGCAGTGAGGGAGAGAACTATGGCTACACCTTC.

V gene TRBV27 combines with J gene TRBJ2-3; D ambiguous. The CDR3 is made up of 14 amino acids. CDR1 and CDR2 (germline): MNHEY, SMNVEV (reference sequence). Between the trimmed V and J ends, which lost 1 base and 0 bases, there was a span of 5 bases. The CDR3 spells CASSLLGSTDTQYF. In nucleotides, the CDR3 is TGTGCCAGCAGTTTATTGGGTAGCACAGATACGCAGTATTTT.

This clonotype was counted many times. The rearrangement joins TRBV6-1 to TRBJ1-2, with a possible D match to TRBD1 (5 bases). CDR1 and CDR2 (germline): MNHNS, SASEGT. The V and J ends lost 7 bases and 6 bases respectively, with 12 bases between them. The CDR3 consists of 12 residues. The CDR3 DNA follows: TGTGCCAGCACGGGCAGGGCTGATGGCTACACCTTC. Its translation is CASTGRADGYTF.

This clonotype was seen only a few times. The CDR3: CASSLSDGTYEQYF. The CDR3 DNA is TGTGCCAGCAGTCTATCAGACGGTACCTACGAGCAGTACTTC. This chain uses TRBV6-5 with TRBJ2-7, with unresolved D. Per the germline V gene, CDR1 is MNHEY and CDR2 is SVGAGI. The CDR3 sequence is 14 residues long. The V end lost 5 bases, the J end lost 2 bases, and 13 bases lay between the germline ends.